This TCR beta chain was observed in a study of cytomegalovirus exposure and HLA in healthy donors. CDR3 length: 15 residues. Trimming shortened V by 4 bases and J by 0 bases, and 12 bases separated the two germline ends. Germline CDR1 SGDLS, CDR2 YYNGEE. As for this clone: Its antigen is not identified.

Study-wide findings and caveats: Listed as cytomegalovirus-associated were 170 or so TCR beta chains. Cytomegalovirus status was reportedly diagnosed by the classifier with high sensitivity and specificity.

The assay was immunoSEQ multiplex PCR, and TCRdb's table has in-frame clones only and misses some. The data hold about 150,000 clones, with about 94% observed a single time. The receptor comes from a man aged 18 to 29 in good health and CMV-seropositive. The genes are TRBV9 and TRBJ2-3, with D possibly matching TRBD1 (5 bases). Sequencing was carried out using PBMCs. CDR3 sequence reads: CASSLLGASTDTQYF. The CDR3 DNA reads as TGTGCCAGCAGCCTCCTTGGGGCTAGCACAGATACGCAGTATTTT. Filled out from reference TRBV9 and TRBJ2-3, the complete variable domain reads DSGVTQTPKHLITATGQRVTLRCSPRSGDLSVYWYQQSLDQGLQFLIQYYNGEERAKGNILERFSAQQFPDLHSELNLSSLELGDSALYFCASSLLGASTDTQYFGPGTRLTVL.